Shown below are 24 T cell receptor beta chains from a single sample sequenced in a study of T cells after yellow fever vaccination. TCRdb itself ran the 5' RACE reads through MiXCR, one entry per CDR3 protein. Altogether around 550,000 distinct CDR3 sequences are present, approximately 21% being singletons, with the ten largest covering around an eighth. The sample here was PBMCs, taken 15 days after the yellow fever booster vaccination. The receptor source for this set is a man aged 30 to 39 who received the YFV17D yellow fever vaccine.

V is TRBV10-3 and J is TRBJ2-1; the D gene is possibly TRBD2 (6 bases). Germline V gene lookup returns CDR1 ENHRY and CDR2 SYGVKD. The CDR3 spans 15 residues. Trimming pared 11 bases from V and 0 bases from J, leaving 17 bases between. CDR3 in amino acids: CAVRDSGSSYNEQFF. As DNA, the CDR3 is TGTGCCGTACGGGATAGCGGTAGCTCCTACAATGAGCAGTTCTTC.

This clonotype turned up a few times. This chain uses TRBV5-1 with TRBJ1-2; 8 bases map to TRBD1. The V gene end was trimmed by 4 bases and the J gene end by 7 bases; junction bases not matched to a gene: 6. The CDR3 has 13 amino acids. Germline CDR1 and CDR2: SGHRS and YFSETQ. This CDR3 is CASSPLDRAGYTF. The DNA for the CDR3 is TGCGCCAGCAGCCCACTGGACAGGGCTGGCTACACCTTC.

Here the CDR3 DNA reads TGCAGTGCTGCATGGGGTGAGCAGTACTTC. It yields the protein CSAAWGEQYF. The rearrangement joins TRBV20-1 to TRBJ2-7; D gene ambiguous. CDR3 length equals 10 residues. Per germline, CDR1 DFQATT and CDR2 SNEGSKA (reference sequence). The V and J ends lost 5 bases and 7 bases respectively, with 9 bases between them.

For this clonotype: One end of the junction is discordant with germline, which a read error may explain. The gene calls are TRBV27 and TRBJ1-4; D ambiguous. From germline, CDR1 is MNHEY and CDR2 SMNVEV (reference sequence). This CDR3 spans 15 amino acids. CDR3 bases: TGTGCCAGCAGTCCGGCACAGCCAACTAACGAAAAACTGTTTTTT. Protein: CASSPAQPTNEKLFF.

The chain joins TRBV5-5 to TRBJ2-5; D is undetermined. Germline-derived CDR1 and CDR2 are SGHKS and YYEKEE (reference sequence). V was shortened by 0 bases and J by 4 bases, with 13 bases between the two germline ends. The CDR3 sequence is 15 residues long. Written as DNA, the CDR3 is TGTGCCAGCAGCTTGGAGTGGCACCTGGGAGAGACCCAGTACTTC. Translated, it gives CASSLEWHLGETQYF.

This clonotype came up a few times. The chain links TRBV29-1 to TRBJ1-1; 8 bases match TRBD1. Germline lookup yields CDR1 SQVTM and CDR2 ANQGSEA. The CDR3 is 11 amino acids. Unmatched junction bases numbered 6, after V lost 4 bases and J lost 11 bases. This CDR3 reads CSVVGQGAAFF. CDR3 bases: TGCAGCGTTGTTGGGCAGGGGGCGGCTTTCTTT.

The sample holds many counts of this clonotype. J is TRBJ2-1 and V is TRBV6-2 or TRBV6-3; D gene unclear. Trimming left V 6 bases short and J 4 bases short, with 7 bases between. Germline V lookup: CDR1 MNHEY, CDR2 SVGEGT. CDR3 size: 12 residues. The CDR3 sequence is CASRKDYNEQFF. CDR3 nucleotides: TGTGCCAGCAGAAAGGATTACAATGAGCAGTTCTTC.

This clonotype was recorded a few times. This CDR3 reads CASSPGYEREQFF. CDR3 nucleotides: TGTGCCAGCTCACCAGGGTATGAACGTGAGCAGTTCTTC. The V and J genes are TRBV18 and TRBJ2-1; D is uncertain. The CDR3 runs to 13 residues. Germline lookup yields CDR1 KGHSH and CDR2 LQKENI. Trimming took off 2 bases at V and 9 bases at J, with 11 bases between the two ends.

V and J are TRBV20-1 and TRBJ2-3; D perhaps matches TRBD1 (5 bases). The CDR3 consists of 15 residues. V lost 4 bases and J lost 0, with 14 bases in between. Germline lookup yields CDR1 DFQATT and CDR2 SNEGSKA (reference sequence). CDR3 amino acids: CSATELQGSTDTQYF. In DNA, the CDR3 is TGCAGTGCTACAGAGCTTCAGGGAAGCACAGATACGCAGTATTTT.

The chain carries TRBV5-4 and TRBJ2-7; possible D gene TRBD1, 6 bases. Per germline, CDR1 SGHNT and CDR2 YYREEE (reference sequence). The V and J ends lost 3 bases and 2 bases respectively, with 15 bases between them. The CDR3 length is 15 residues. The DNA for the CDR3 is TGTGCCAGCAGCTCGCGACAGGTGGATACCTACGAGCAGTACTTC. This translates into CASSSRQVDTYEQYF.

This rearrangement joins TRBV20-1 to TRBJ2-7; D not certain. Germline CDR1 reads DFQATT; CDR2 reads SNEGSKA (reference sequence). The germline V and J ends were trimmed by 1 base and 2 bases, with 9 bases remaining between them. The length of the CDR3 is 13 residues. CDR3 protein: CSARGGPPYEQYF. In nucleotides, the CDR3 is TGCAGTGCTAGAGGGGGTCCGCCCTACGAGCAGTACTTC.

The CDR3 region is CASSLFGGEETQYF. The CDR3 nucleotides are TGTGCCAGCAGCTTATTCGGAGGGGAAGAGACCCAGTACTTC. V usage is TRBV7-2 and J usage is TRBJ2-5, with D perhaps matching TRBD2 (6 bases). V was shortened by 2 bases and J by 3 bases, with 10 bases between the two germline ends. Germline V CDR1 and CDR2: SGHTA, FQGNSA. The CDR3 is 14 amino acids.

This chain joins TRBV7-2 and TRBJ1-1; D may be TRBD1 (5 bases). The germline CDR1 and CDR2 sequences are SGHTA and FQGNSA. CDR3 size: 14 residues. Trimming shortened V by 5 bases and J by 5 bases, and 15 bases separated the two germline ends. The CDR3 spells CASSPRPGRTEAFF. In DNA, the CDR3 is TGTGCCAGCAGCCCGAGACCAGGGAGGACTGAAGCTTTCTTT.

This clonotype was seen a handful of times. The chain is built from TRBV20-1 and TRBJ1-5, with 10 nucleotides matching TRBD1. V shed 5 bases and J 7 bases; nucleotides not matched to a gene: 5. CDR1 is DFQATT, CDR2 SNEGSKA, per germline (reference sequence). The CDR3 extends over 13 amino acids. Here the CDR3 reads CSAFRDRGQPQHF. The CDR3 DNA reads TGCAGTGCTTTTCGGGACAGGGGACAGCCCCAGCATTTT.

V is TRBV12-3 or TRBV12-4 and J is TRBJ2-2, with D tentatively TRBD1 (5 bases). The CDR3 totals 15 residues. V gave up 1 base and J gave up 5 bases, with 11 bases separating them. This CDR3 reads CASSLERPGTGELFF. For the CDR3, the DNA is TGTGCCAGCAGTTTAGAGAGGCCAGGGACCGGGGAGCTGTTTTTT.

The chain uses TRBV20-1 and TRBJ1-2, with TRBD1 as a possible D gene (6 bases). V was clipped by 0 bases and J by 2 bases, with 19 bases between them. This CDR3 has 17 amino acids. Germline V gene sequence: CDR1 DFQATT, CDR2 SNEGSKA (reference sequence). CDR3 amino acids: CSARDLIRGFVNYGYTF. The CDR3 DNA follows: TGCAGTGCTAGAGATCTCATAAGGGGGTTTGTGAACTATGGCTACACCTTC.

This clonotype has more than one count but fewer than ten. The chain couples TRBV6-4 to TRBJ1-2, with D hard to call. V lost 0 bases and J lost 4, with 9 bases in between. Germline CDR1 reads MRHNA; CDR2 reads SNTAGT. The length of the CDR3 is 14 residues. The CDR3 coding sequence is TGTGCCAGCAGTGACTCAAGGTACCCCTATGGCTACACCTTC. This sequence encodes CASSDSRYPYGYTF.

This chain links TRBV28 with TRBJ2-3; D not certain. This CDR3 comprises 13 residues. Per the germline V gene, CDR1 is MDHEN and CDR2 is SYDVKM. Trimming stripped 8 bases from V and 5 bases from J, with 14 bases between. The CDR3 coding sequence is TGTGCCAGCGAGACACCGTATGGAGATACGCAGTATTTT. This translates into CASETPYGDTQYF.

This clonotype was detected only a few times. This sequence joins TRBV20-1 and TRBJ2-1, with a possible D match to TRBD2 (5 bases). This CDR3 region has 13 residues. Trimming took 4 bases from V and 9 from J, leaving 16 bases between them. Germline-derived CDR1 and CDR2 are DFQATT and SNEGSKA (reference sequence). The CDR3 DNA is TGCAGTGCTATCCCCGGGCTAGCCTTTGAGCAGTTCTTC. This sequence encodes CSAIPGLAFEQFF.

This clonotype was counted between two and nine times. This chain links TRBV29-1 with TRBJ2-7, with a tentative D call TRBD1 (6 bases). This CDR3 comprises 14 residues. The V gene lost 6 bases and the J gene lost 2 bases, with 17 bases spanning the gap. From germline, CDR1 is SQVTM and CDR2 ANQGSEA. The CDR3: CSVGRGTNTYEQYF. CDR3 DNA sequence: TGCAGCGTGGGTAGGGGGACGAACACCTACGAGCAGTACTTC.

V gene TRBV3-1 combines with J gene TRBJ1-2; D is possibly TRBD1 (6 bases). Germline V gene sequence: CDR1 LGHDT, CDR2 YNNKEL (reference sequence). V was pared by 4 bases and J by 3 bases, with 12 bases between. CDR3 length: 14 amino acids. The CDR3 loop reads CASSRIPGDYGYTF. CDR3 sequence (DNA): TGTGCCAGCAGCCGCATCCCAGGGGACTATGGCTACACCTTC.

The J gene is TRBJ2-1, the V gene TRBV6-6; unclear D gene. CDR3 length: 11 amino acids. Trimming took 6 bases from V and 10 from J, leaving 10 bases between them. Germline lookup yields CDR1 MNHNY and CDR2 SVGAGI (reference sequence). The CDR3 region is CASSSELEQFF. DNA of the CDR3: TGTGCCAGCAGCTCCGAGTTGGAGCAGTTCTTC.

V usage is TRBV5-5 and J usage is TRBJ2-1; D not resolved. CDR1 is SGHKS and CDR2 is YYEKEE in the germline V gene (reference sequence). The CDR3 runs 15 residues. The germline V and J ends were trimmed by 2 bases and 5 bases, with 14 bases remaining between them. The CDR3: CASSFSPGRNNEQFF. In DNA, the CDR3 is TGTGCCAGCAGCTTCTCTCCCGGGCGAAACAATGAGCAGTTCTTC.

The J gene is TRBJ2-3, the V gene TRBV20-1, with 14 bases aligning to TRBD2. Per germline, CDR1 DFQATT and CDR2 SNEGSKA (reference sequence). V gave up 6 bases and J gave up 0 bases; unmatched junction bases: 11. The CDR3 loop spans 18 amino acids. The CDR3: CSAATSGRAGGSTDTQYF. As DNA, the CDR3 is TGCAGTGCCGCGACTAGCGGGAGGGCCGGGGGTAGCACAGATACGCAGTATTTT.